The clone carrying this T cell receptor beta chain was found a few times. These data originate in a study of blood T cell repertoires in COVID-19. About the research overall: From the United States, Italy and Spain came samples of acute and convalescent COVID-19. The analysed material was cDNA or gDNA that came from T cells, B-cell-depleted T cells, or PBMCs.

CDR1 KGHSH and CDR2 LQKENI come from the germline V gene. CDR3 size: 14 residues. Trimming took 6 bases from V and 0 from J; bases not matched to a gene: 3. Per the original data handling: Nucleated cell counts were estimated from reference gene primer amplification. Here immunoSEQ multiplex PCR was the method, and the copy in TCRdb shows in-frame clones only, minus some. D and trimming come from the DNA, and the V and J calls and clone size come from that table. The sample yields 48,000 or so clones, over 65% seen once. The chain has TRBV18 and TRBJ1-2, with TRBD1 matching over 8 bases. The sequence was collected from an older woman with acute or convalescent COVID-19. Material for sequencing was peripheral blood. The CDR3 coding sequence is TGTGCCAGCTCGCAGGGGGCGGCTAACTATGGCTACACCTTC. This translates into CASSQGAANYGYTF.